This TCR beta chain was identified in a study of cytomegalovirus exposure and HLA in healthy donors. Whole-study results and caveats: Investigators reported about 160 TCR beta chains as tied to cytomegalovirus.

The donors were part of the validation cohort, which consisted of roughly 120 subjects and was separate from the first cohort of 666 subjects. Notes on this clone: The target antigen is unknown.

V lost 4 bases to trimming and J lost 2 bases, with 22 bases between them. The CDR3 spans 18 residues. Germline-derived CDR1 and CDR2 are MGHRA and YSYEKL. This table comes from immunoSEQ multiplex PCR, and its TCRdb copy is limited to in-frame clones, with some not included. This repertoire shows roughly 75,000 clones, around four fifths found once; its top ten account for around 3%. V gene TRBV4-1 combines with J gene TRBJ2-3; TRBD2 might be the D (5 bases). The source is a man in his thirties or forties in good health and CMV-seronegative. What was sequenced was PBMCs. The CDR3 DNA reads TGCGCCAGCAGCCCTTATCTTGGGCGGGCGACCAACACAGATACGCAGTATTTT. It is translated as CASSPYLGRATNTDTQYF.